The sample holds one count of the clone carrying this TCR beta chain. Germline-derived CDR1 and CDR2 are MNHEY and SMNVEV (reference sequence). Trimming took off 6 bases at V and 7 bases at J, with 15 bases between the two ends. The CDR3 runs 13 residues. This entry comes from a study of shared clonotypes between healthy human individuals. Measured with immunoSEQ multiplex PCR; TCRdb has only the in-frame clones, and not every one. The profile shows around 1.1 million clones, 70% to 80% of them singletons. This receptor was identified in a young man in good health. Some clones in this sample may be carry-over from other donors' samples. Sequencing input: memory CD4+ T cells from PBMCs. As for subset: CD45RA-negative fraction. The J gene is TRBJ2-5, the V gene TRBV27; D perhaps matches TRBD2 (6 bases). The CDR3 DNA sequence: TGTGCCAGCAGCCGAAGACTAGAAGGGACCCAGTACTTC. Protein product: CASSRRLEGTQYF.